These 23 T cell receptor beta chains originate from one sample sequenced in a study of T cells in Graves' hyperthyroidism and ophthalmopathy. The TCR beta CDR3 regions underwent amplification using RNA transcripts as the source. The study used the HTBI primer set for a first-round RT-PCR of the TCR CDR3. A single record per CDR3 protein comes from TCRdb applying MiXCR to the multiplex PCR reads. The repertoire holds roughly 740,000 distinct CDR3 sequences, with about a sixth as singletons. Sequenced: blood. These receptors all stem from a man aged 18 to 30 with Graves' hyperthyroidism.

CDR3 residues: CASSTTGATGTETQYF. In DNA form, the CDR3 reads TGTGCCAGCAGCACTACAGGGGCGACCGGGACAGAGACCCAGTACTTC. The rearrangement links TRBV9 to TRBJ2-5, with 7 bases matching TRBD1. Germline lookup yields CDR1 SGDLS and CDR2 YYNGEE. CDR3 size: 16 residues. V was clipped by 4 bases and J by 4 bases; unmatched bases: 13.

Note on this clonotype: A much larger clone lies one base from this, so it may be a read error. The chain links TRBV6-1 to TRBJ2-1; 7 bases match TRBD2. This CDR3 has 15 residues. Unmatched junction bases numbered 13, after V lost 7 bases and J lost 7 bases. Germline V gives CDR1 MNHNS, CDR2 SASEGT. The CDR3 loop is CASTPRAGAGNEQFF. CDR3 nucleotide sequence: TGTGCCAGCACCCCACGGGCGGGAGCGGGGAATGAGCAGTTCTTC.

This clonotype was found many times. The chain uses TRBV12-3 or TRBV12-4 and TRBJ2-7, with TRBD2 identical over 8 bases. The CDR3 consists of 13 residues. The junction had 6 bases not matched to a gene; V was cut back by 5 bases and J by 6 bases. CDR3 loop: CASSISGSPEQYF. For the CDR3, the DNA is TGTGCCAGCAGTATAAGCGGGAGCCCCGAGCAGTACTTC.

This clonotype was seen repeatedly, ten times or more. CDR3 region: CASLRGGASYNEQFF. The CDR3 DNA is TGTGCCAGCCTCCGAGGGGGCGCCTCCTACAATGAGCAGTTCTTC. The rearrangement links TRBV11-3 to TRBJ2-1; 7 bases are shared with TRBD1. The V gene's germline CDR1 is SGHNT and CDR2 YENEEA. Trimming at V came to 8 bases and at J to 0 bases, leaving 7 bases not matched to a gene. The CDR3 length is 15 residues.

This clonotype was found many times. The CDR3 region is CASSEAPSGTGELFF. In nucleotides, the CDR3 is TGTGCCAGCAGTGAAGCGCCCTCCGGGACCGGGGAGCTGTTTTTT. The gene calls are TRBV2 and TRBJ2-2; D gene uncertain. The germline V and J ends were trimmed by 0 bases and 5 bases, with 10 bases remaining between them. Germline-derived CDR1 and CDR2 are SNHLY and FYNNEI. CDR3 length: 15 amino acids.

This clonotype showed up many times. The gene calls are TRBV7-9 and TRBJ2-7, with D perhaps TRBD1 or TRBD2 (5 bases each). The CDR3 is made up of 16 amino acids. Germline-derived CDR1 and CDR2 are SEHNR and FQNEAQ (reference sequence). V dropped 2 bases and J dropped 1 base, with 15 bases sitting between them. The CDR3 nucleotides are TGTGCCAGCAGCTTATCTTCCGGGACGGGTTCCTACGAGCAGTACTTC. The encoded protein is CASSLSSGTGSYEQYF.

This clonotype has just a few counts. CDR3 amino acids: CASSSTIQGLNGYTF. The CDR3 DNA follows: TGTGCCAGTAGTTCGACTATACAGGGGTTAAATGGCTACACCTTC. This chain uses TRBV19 with TRBJ1-2; 7 bases are a match to TRBD1. Germline V lookup: CDR1 LNHDA, CDR2 SQIVND (reference sequence). The CDR3 spans 15 residues. The V gene end was trimmed by 5 bases and the J gene end by 6 bases; junction bases not matched to a gene: 12.

This clonotype was detected a few times. This rearrangement joins TRBV12-5 to TRBJ1-5, with D perhaps matching TRBD1 (5 bases). V lost 0 bases to trimming and J lost 0 bases, with 21 bases between them. The CDR3 is 20 amino acids. The germline V gene encodes CDR1 LGHNT and CDR2 FRNRAP. CDR3 nucleotides: TGTGCTAGTGGTTTGGTAACTTTAAGGCGGGGACTGTATAGCAATCAGCCCCAGCATTTT. Its translation is CASGLVTLRRGLYSNQPQHF.

This clonotype came up many times. The J gene is TRBJ2-1, the V gene TRBV11-2; D unresolved. Per the germline V gene, CDR1 is SGHAT and CDR2 is FQNNGV. V shed 5 bases and J shed 1 base, with 15 bases lying between them. CDR3 length: 16 residues. Here the CDR3 DNA reads TGTGCCAGCAGCCCCAGTCTGAATCCGTCCTACAATGAGCAGTTCTTC. It yields the protein CASSPSLNPSYNEQFF.

This chain uses TRBV5-1 with TRBJ2-7; 11 nucleotides agree with TRBD1. This CDR3 has 16 amino acids. V trimming: 4 bases; J trimming: 4 bases; junction bases outside the gene matches: 10. Germline CDR1 SGHRS, CDR2 YFSETQ. The CDR3 coding sequence is TGCGCCAGCAGCGGACAGGGGGCGCGAAGATTTTACGAGCAGTACTTC. It is translated as CASSGQGARRFYEQYF.

In its sample, this clonotype was seen a few times. This chain links TRBV20-1 with TRBJ2-1, with a possible D match to TRBD1 (5 bases). This CDR3 comprises 14 residues. The germline V and J ends were trimmed by 7 bases and 7 bases, with 20 bases remaining between them. Germline V gene lookup returns CDR1 DFQATT and CDR2 SNEGSKA (reference sequence). Here the CDR3 DNA reads TGCAGTGGGTCCCGACAGAACCTGGGGAATGAGCAGTTCTTC. Translation gives CSGSRQNLGNEQFF.

Only a few counts were recorded for this clonotype. V gene TRBV29-1 combines with J gene TRBJ2-5, with D possibly being TRBD1 (6 bases). CDR1 is SQVTM and CDR2 is ANQGSEA in the germline V gene. The V gene lost 2 bases and the J gene lost 7 bases, with 14 bases spanning the gap. The CDR3 is 13 amino acids. CDR3 region: CSVERGNDVTQYF. In DNA, the CDR3 is TGCAGCGTTGAAAGGGGGAATGACGTGACCCAGTACTTC.

The chain employs TRBV7-9 and TRBJ1-3; D gene ambiguous. The V end lost 1 base, the J end lost 1 base, and 14 bases lay between the germline ends. Germline CDR1 and CDR2: SEHNR and FQNEAQ (reference sequence). The CDR3 loop spans 17 amino acids. This CDR3 reads CASSLERGARSGNTIYF. In DNA form, the CDR3 reads TGTGCCAGCAGCTTAGAACGGGGAGCCAGGTCTGGAAACACCATATATTTT.

V is TRBV28 and J is TRBJ1-2; 7 bases match TRBD1. The J segment lost 0 bases and the V segment lost 5 bases, leaving 9 bases of the junction unmatched. Germline-derived CDR1 and CDR2 are MDHEN and SYDVKM. There are 16 residues in the CDR3. CDR3 nucleotide sequence: TGTGCCAGCAGTCCAACGACAGGGACTGCTAACTATGGCTACACCTTC. Amino acids: CASSPTTGTANYGYTF.

At least ten counts were recorded for this clonotype. A much bigger clone sits one base away, suggesting this may be a read error. J is TRBJ2-3 and V is TRBV7-9, with D unresolved. Trimming left V 1 base short and J 5 bases short, with 1 base between. CDR3 length equals 11 residues. From germline, CDR1 is SEHNR and CDR2 FQNEAQ (reference sequence). CDR3 residues: CASSLEDTQYF. The CDR3 DNA sequence: TGTGCCAGCAGCTTAGAAGATACGCAGTATTTT.

The J gene is TRBJ1-1, the V gene TRBV30, with no clear D. This CDR3 comprises 14 residues. Per germline, CDR1 GTSNPN and CDR2 SVGIG (reference sequence). V lost 5 bases and J 5 bases, leaving 18 bases between the germline ends. The CDR3 spells CAWAPDGRWTEAFF. In DNA form, the CDR3 reads TGTGCCTGGGCCCCGGACGGAAGGTGGACTGAAGCTTTCTTT. The entire variable domain, with the rest obtained from reference TRBV30 and TRBJ1-1, is as follows: SQTIHQWPATLVQPVGSPLSLECTVEGTSNPNLYWYRQAAGRGLQLLFYSVGIGQISSEVPQNLSASRPQDRQFILSSKKLLLSDSGFYLCAWAPDGRWTEAFFGQGTRLTVV.

This clonotype has at least ten counts. The genes are TRBV28 and TRBJ2-3; D is unresolved. The CDR3 runs to 13 residues. V dropped 10 bases and J dropped 1 base, with 12 bases sitting between them. Per the germline V gene, CDR1 is MDHEN and CDR2 is SYDVKM. The CDR3 protein is CANLLVGTDTQYF. The CDR3 region has the DNA TGTGCCAACCTCCTGGTGGGCACAGATACGCAGTATTTT.

The table lists this clonotype with a few counts. The chain links TRBV4-1 to TRBJ2-5, with D unclear. V lost 1 base and J lost 5, with 14 bases in between. The germline V gene has CDR1 MGHRA and CDR2 YSYEKL. CDR3 length: 15 amino acids. The CDR3 loop reads CASSQGLTGRETQYF. Written as DNA, the CDR3 is TGCGCCAGCAGCCAAGGCCTTACCGGGCGGGAGACCCAGTACTTC.

This clonotype was counted a single time. The chain combines TRBV7-2 with TRBJ1-3, with a tentative D call TRBD1 (5 bases). Trimming removed 5 bases at V and 1 base at J, with 27 bases between. The germline CDR1 and CDR2 sequences are SGHTA and FQGNSA. CDR3 size: 20 residues. The CDR3 sequence is CASSPRPLGRPTKSGNTIYF. The DNA of the CDR3 is TGTGCCAGCAGCCCCCGCCCGTTGGGACGTCCGACGAAGTCTGGAAACACCATATATTTT.

There are many counts of this clonotype. J is TRBJ2-7 and V is TRBV11-2; 7 bases match TRBD1. The CDR3 is made up of 14 amino acids. Germline CDR1 and CDR2: SGHAT and FQNNGV. V gave up 1 base and J gave up 2 bases; unmatched junction bases: 2. CDR3 sequence: CASSLGTGTYEQYF. The CDR3 DNA follows: TGTGCCAGCAGCTTAGGGACAGGTACCTACGAGCAGTACTTC.

This clonotype was seen ten or more times. The rearrangement uses TRBV28 and TRBJ2-1, with 7 bases identical to TRBD1. The CDR3 has 13 amino acids. Germline V gene data show CDR1 as MDHEN and CDR2 as SYDVKM. V was clipped by 7 bases and J by 8 bases; unmatched bases: 8. As DNA, the CDR3 is TGTGCCAGCACCCGACAGGGCTCCGATGAGCAGTTCTTC. Amino acid sequence: CASTRQGSDEQFF.

Concerning this clonotype: The junction shows a germline mismatch at one end, possibly a read error. This chain uses TRBV28 with TRBJ1-1; D ambiguous. The CDR3 covers 14 residues. The germline V gene has CDR1 MDHEN and CDR2 SYDVKM. The CDR3 nucleotides read TGTGCCAGCAGTTACGACATAGCGAACGCTGAAGCTTTCTTT. Protein sequence: CASSYDIANAEAFF.

V is TRBV18 and J is TRBJ1-5; TRBD1 aligns across 9 bases. J gave up 1 base and V 6 bases, and 7 bases lay outside the gene matches. The CDR3 runs to 16 residues. Germline V gene lookup returns CDR1 KGHSH and CDR2 LQKENI. As DNA, the CDR3 is TGTGCCAGCTCTCTACAGGGGGCCGGGAGCAATCAGCCCCAGCATTTT. It specifies CASSLQGAGSNQPQHF.